The rows below give T cell receptor beta chains drawn from one sample of a study of cytotoxic CD8 clonotypes in ibrutinib-treated CLL. This table comes from immunoSEQ multiplex PCR, and its TCRdb copy is limited to in-frame clones, with some not included. The sample records 250,000 or so clones, 70% being singletons. The source was PBMCs, collected after 24 months of ibrutinib treatment. All receptors derive from a human donor with chronic lymphocytic leukemia. The CDR3 runs from the conserved cysteine through the conserved F or W. A D gene is named only where the DNA matches it firmly. Not every row has a clone size; where given, it reads once, few, many or a size class.

>NA|TRBD1|TRBJ2-5|TRBV19
TGTGCCAGTAGCCTGGGACAGTTAAGAGAGACCCAGTACTTC
CASSLGQLRETQYF
>NA|NA|TRBJ2-7|TRBV7-2
TGTGCCAGCAGCCCCTCCACGGAGCAGTACTTC
CASSPSTEQYF
>NA|TRBD2|TRBJ2-1|TRBV15
TGTGCCACCAGCAGAGCCAGGATTAGCGGGAGGATAAATGAGCAGTTCTTC
CATSRARISGRINEQFF
>NA|NA|TRBJ2-3|TRBV7-3
TGTGCCAGCAGCCTGACCGCAGATACGCAGTATTTT
CASSLTADTQYF
>once|NA|TRBJ2-1|TRBV30
TGTGCCTGGAGTGTCTCAGGCGAGCAGTTCTTC
CAWSVSGEQFF
>NA|NA|TRBJ2-5|TRBV29-1
TGCAGCGTTGCCCCACGGCCGCAAGAGACCCAGTACTTC
CSVAPRPQETQYF
>NA|NA|TRBJ2-5|TRBV2
TGTGCCAGCAGCCCTTGGACAGCCCAGGAGACCCAGTACTTC
CASSPWTAQETQYF
>few|TRBD1|TRBJ1-2|TRBV6-4
TGTGCCAGCAGCTCACAGTGGACAGGGGACTTAAGTAACTATGGCTACACCTTC
CASSSQWTGDLSNYGYTF
>NA|NA|TRBJ2-3|TRBV6-5
TGTGCCACCCGCACAGATACGCAGTATTTT
CATRTDTQYF
>NA|NA|TRBJ1-3|TRBV29-1
TGCAGCGTTGAATATGGGGACACCATATATTTT
CSVEYGDTIYF
>once|NA|TRBJ1-1|TRBV29-1
TGCAGCGTTGAAGATATTACGTTGAGTTCCACTGAAGCTTTCTTT
CSVEDITLSSTEAFF
>few|TRBD1|TRBJ2-2|TRBV5-1
TGCGCCAGCAGCCCGGGACAGGGATCATTGGGGGAGCTGTTTTTT
CASSPGQGSLGELFF
>NA|TRBD2|TRBJ2-1|TRBV7-9
TGTGCCAGCAGCCCCGGACTAGCGGGCACAATTCGCCATGAGCAGTTCTTC
CASSPGLAGTIRHEQFF
>NA|NA|TRBJ1-2|TRBV5-1
TGCGCCAGCAGCTTGTTTGGGGGCGGCTACACCTTC
CASSLFGGGYTF
>NA|NA|TRBJ2-3|TRBV9
TGTGCCAGCAGCGTAAGTAGGAGCACAGATACGCAGTATTTT
CASSVSRSTDTQYF
>NA|TRBD1|TRBJ2-5|TRBV9
TGTGCCAGCAGCGTAGGGATTGTCGGGACAGGGAGGGAGACCCAGTACTTC
CASSVGIVGTGRETQYF
>NA|TRBD1|TRBJ1-5|TRBV27
TGTGCCAGCAGTTTACTTGGACAGGGCAATCAGCCCCAGCATTTT
CASSLLGQGNQPQHF
>NA|NA|TRBJ2-3|TRBV28
TGTGCCAGCACCCAATCCCGGGGAAGCACAGATACGCAGTATTTT
CASTQSRGSTDTQYF
>NA|NA|TRBJ2-5|TRBV9
TGTGCCAGCAGCGTTTCGGACACCGGGACCGAGACCCAGTACTTC
CASSVSDTGTETQYF
>NA|NA|TRBJ1-5|TRBV15
TGTGCCACCAGCAGAGGCTTTCGACAGCCCCAGCATTTT
CATSRGFRQPQHF
>few|NA|TRBJ1-1|TRBV19
TGTGCCAGTAGAACCGACAACATGAACACTGAAGCTTTCTTT
CASRTDNMNTEAFF
>NA|NA|TRBJ1-4|TRBV7-3
TGTGCCAGCAGCCTGATGGGGGAAAACTCCGAAAAACTGTTTTTT
CASSLMGENSEKLFF
>NA|TRBD2|TRBJ2-2|TRBV4-1
TGCGCCAGCAGCCAAGATGAGGCTAGCGGGGGCGGGGAGCTGTTTTTT
CASSQDEASGGGELFF
>NA|NA|TRBJ2-7|TRBV10-3
TGTGCCATCAGTGGCCGAGAACCTTACGAGCAGTACTTC
CAISGREPYEQYF
>few|NA|TRBJ2-2|TRBV7-3
TGTGCCAGCAGCGACGGGATATCCGGGGAGCTGTTTTTT
CASSDGISGELFF
>NA|NA|TRBJ2-7|TRBV7-9
TGTGCCAGCAGCGGGGCCTACGAGCAGTACTTC
CASSGAYEQYF
>NA|NA|TRBJ1-1|TRBV9
TGTGCCAGCAGCGGGGAGGGATGGAACACTGAAGCTTTCTTT
CASSGEGWNTEAFF
>NA|TRBD1|TRBJ2-1|TRBV6-5
TGTGCCAGCAGCGGACAGGGGGGAGGGCAGTTCTTC
CASSGQGGGQFF
>NA|TRBD2|TRBJ2-2|TRBV7-9
TGTGCCAGCAGCTTTAAAGCGGGAGTGCACGGGGAGCTGTTTTTT
CASSFKAGVHGELFF
>NA|TRBD2|TRBJ2-2|TRBV29-1
TGCAGCGTTGGACTAGCGGGAGCAACCGGGGAGCTGTTTTTT
CSVGLAGATGELFF
>few|NA|TRBJ2-4|TRBV19
TGTGCCAGTAGTAGGGGATCATCGTCGAGCGCAGCCAAAAACATTCAGTACTTC
CASSRGSSSSAAKNIQYF
>NA|TRBD1|TRBJ1-4|TRBV28
TGTGCCAGCAGTTTAACAGGGGGCCAGGAAAAACTGTTTTTT
CASSLTGGQEKLFF
>few|NA|TRBJ2-2|TRBV29-1
TGCAGCGTTGATTACACCGGGGAGCTGTTTTTT
CSVDYTGELFF
>few|NA|TRBJ2-5|TRBV25-1
TGTGCCAGCAGTGTGTGGGAGACCCAGTACTTC
CASSVWETQYF
>once|NA|TRBJ2-7|TRBV6-5
TGTGCCAGCAGTTACCTGGGCGAGCAGTACTTC
CASSYLGEQYF
>NA|NA|TRBJ2-1|TRBV2
TGTGCCAGCAGTGAAAGGGGGGACAATGAGCAGTTCTTC
CASSERGDNEQFF
>few|TRBD2|TRBJ2-7|TRBV9
TGTGCCAGCAGCTCTCGGACTAGCAGTGGCGAGCAGTACTTC
CASSSRTSSGEQYF
>NA|NA|TRBJ2-5|TRBV18
TGTGCCAGCTCACCACGGGAGACTCAACAAGAGACCCAGTACTTC
CASSPRETQQETQYF
>NA|NA|TRBJ2-1|TRBV19
TGTGCCAGTAGTATGGAGCCACACTCCTACAATGAGCAGTTCTTC
CASSMEPHSYNEQFF
>NA|TRBD1|TRBJ1-1|TRBV2
TGTGCCAGCAGCCCGACAGGGATAGCTGAAGCTTTCTTT
CASSPTGIAEAFF